These T cell receptor beta chains were read from a single sample in a study of OX40 agonist ivuxolimab in advanced cancers. Generated by immunoSEQ multiplex PCR, the TCRdb table keeps only in-frame clones and is missing some. The sample lists some 97,000 clones; about nine tenths were seen once. The specimen was CD4+ or CD8+ T cells sorted from blood, collected in a trial of the OX40 agonist ivuxolimab. The source of these receptors is an adult with an advanced solid tumor such as melanoma, head and neck, liver or kidney cancer. Each CDR3 is given with its conserved first and last residue. The D gene is left open where the match is weak. Where a row states a size, it is once, few, many or the class of an expanded clone; other rows omit it.

TRBV2	NA	NA	TRBJ2-3	CASTPDLLSTDTQYF	TGTGCCAGCACCCCAGACTTGCTAAGCACAGATACGCAGTATTTT
TRBV5-1	NA	TRBD2	TRBJ2-7	CASSLRASGSHEQYF	TGCGCCAGCAGCTTGAGGGCTAGCGGGAGCCACGAGCAGTACTTC
TRBV18	NA	TRBD1	TRBJ1-5	CASSPYRGRRDQPQHF	TGTGCCAGCTCACCATACAGGGGGCGAAGGGATCAGCCCCAGCATTTT
TRBV18	few	NA	TRBJ1-2	CASSPARNYGYTF	TGTGCCAGCTCACCGGCCAGGAACTATGGCTACACCTTC
TRBV15	NA	TRBD1	TRBJ2-5	CATSRDRGTGDQETQYF	TGTGCCACCAGCAGAGATCGGGGGACAGGGGACCAAGAGACCCAGTACTTC
TRBV2	NA	NA	TRBJ1-2	CASKSQGEAGYTF	TGTGCCAGCAAGTCACAGGGTGAAGCTGGCTACACCTTC
TRBV5-1	NA	TRBD1	TRBJ2-2	CASSTLTGGRNTGELFF	TGCGCCAGCAGCACGTTGACAGGGGGCCGAAACACCGGGGAGCTGTTTTTT
TRBV19	NA	NA	TRBJ2-5	CASSGGRQETQYF	TGTGCCAGTAGTGGAGGGAGGCAAGAGACCCAGTACTTC
TRBV27	NA	TRBD2	TRBJ2-7	CASSLFLREVHEQYF	TGTGCCAGCAGTTTATTCTTGCGGGAGGTCCACGAGCAGTACTTC
TRBV2	NA	NA	TRBJ2-2	CASRDSNTGELFF	TGTGCCAGCAGGGACAGCAACACCGGGGAGCTGTTTTTT
TRBV6-5	NA	NA	TRBJ1-3	CASSLTTHSGNTIYF	TGTGCCAGCAGCTTAACTACCCACTCTGGAAACACCATATATTTT
TRBV5-1	NA	TRBD1	TRBJ2-2	CASNQGTGVFTGELFF	TGCGCCAGCAACCAGGGGACAGGGGTTTTCACCGGGGAGCTGTTTTTT